The present T cell receptor (beta chain) was sequenced within a study of cytomegalovirus exposure and HLA in healthy donors. CDR1 and CDR2 from the germline V gene are WSHSY and SAAADI. The CDR3 sequence is 16 residues long. The V segment lost 4 bases and the J segment 7 bases; nucleotides outside the gene matches: 5. PCR primers comprised 60 Vbeta and 13 Jbeta primers. Using immunoSEQ multiplex PCR, the repertoire was profiled, and TCRdb retains in-frame clones only, with some absent. The sample contains about 190,000 clones, about 88% of which appear only once. This TCR derives from a woman aged 25 to 39 in good health and CMV-seronegative. The material sequenced was PBMCs. This chain connects TRBV10-2 to TRBJ2-1; TRBD2 matches 15 bases. In DNA, the CDR3 is TGCGCCAGCAGTGTAGGACTAGCGGGAGGGCAGAATGAGCAGTTCTTC. The encoded protein is CASSVGLAGGQNEQFF.